The 10 T cell receptor beta chains presented below share a single source sample, sequenced in a study of T-cell memory formation after mild COVID-19. TCRdb re-called the 5' RACE reads through MiXCR, storing one row per CDR3 protein. The table includes fewer than 300,000 distinct CDR3 sequences, 15% to 20% detected once. Material for sequencing was PBMCs or a T cell subset sorted from them (not recorded which). The receptors stem from a man younger than 35 who had mild COVID-19 (a few samples of this study predate the infection). Cell type and time point are not known.

The rearrangement uses TRBV7-2 and TRBJ2-7; 7 bases are shared with TRBD1. After removal of 5 bases from V and 5 bases from J, the junction contained 3 bases not matched to a gene. The germline CDR1 and CDR2 sequences are SGHTA and FQGNSA. The CDR3 is 12 amino acids. The CDR3 nucleotides are TGTGCCAGCAGCCGAACAGGGGACGAGCAGTACGTC. Translating gives CASSRTGDEQYV.

V usage is TRBV23-1 and J usage is TRBJ2-1; weak D call: TRBD1 (6 bases). TRBV23-1 is placed among ORFs of uncertain function. This CDR3 comprises 14 residues. With 4 bases removed from V and 5 bases from J, the gap between germline ends came to 12 bases. The CDR3, as DNA: TGCGCCAGCAGTCCCAGGGGAAGGGACAATGAGCAGTTCTTC. This encodes CASSPRGRDNEQFF.

Points on this clonotype: A junction boundary mismatches the germline segment, possibly from a read error. This chain connects TRBV6-5 to TRBJ2-1; TRBD1 agrees at 9 bases. The CDR3 covers 17 residues. Per germline, CDR1 MNHEY and CDR2 SVGAGI. CDR3 nucleotides: TGTGCCAGCGGTTACCCTTACAGGGGGCGCTTCGGCAATGAGCAGTTCTTC. It yields the protein CASGYPYRGRFGNEQFF.

This clonotype was picked up many times. This chain connects TRBV5-1 to TRBJ2-7, with D tentatively TRBD2 (5 bases). Per the germline V gene, CDR1 is SGHRS and CDR2 is YFSETQ. The CDR3 is 14 residues long. The V end lost 0 bases, the J end lost 5 bases, and 12 bases lay between the germline ends. CDR3 amino acids: CASSLDRGFNEQYF. For the CDR3, the DNA is TGCGCCAGCAGCTTGGATCGCGGGTTCAACGAGCAGTACTTC. Supplemented by reference TRBV5-1 and TRBJ2-7, the full variable domain reads KAGVTQTPRYLIKTRGQQVTLSCSPISGHRSVSWYQQTPGQGLQFLFEYFSETQRNKGNFPGRFSGRQFSNSRSEMNVSTLELGDSALYLCASSLDRGFNEQYFGPGTRLTVT.

The chain has TRBV12-3 or TRBV12-4 and TRBJ2-5; TRBD2 aligns across 9 bases. The CDR3 is made up of 16 amino acids. The V gene end was trimmed by 8 bases and the J gene end by 3 bases; junction bases not matched to a gene: 13. CDR3 loop: CASASGLAGLEETQYF. CDR3 sequence (DNA): TGTGCCAGCGCCTCGGGGCTAGCGGGGTTAGAAGAGACCCAGTACTTC.

V gene TRBV5-1 combines with J gene TRBJ2-5; 8 bases are shared with TRBD2. V trimming: 0 bases; J trimming: 9 bases; junction bases outside the gene matches: 10. CDR3 length: 15 amino acids. CDR1 and CDR2 from the germline V gene are SGHRS and YFSETQ. The CDR3 reads CASSLGGRSIGAQYF. Here the CDR3 DNA reads TGCGCCAGCAGCTTGGGCGGGAGGTCCATCGGGGCCCAGTACTTC.

This CDR3 reads CASSTRTGEDTDTQYF. The CDR3 DNA reads TGTGCCAGCAGCACCCGGACAGGGGAAGACACAGATACGCAGTATTTT. This rearrangement joins TRBV5-4 to TRBJ2-3; 9 bases are a match to TRBD1. Germline CDR1 and CDR2: SGHNT and YYREEE (reference sequence). The CDR3 has 16 amino acids. V shed 4 bases, J shed 2 bases, and the junction held 8 bases outside the gene matches. Complete variable domain (other parts from reference TRBV5-4 and TRBJ2-3): ETGVTQSPTHLIKTRGQQVTLRCSSQSGHNTVSWYQQALGQGPQFIFQYYREEENGRGNFPPRFSGLQFPNYSSELNVNALELDDSALYLCASSTRTGEDTDTQYFGPGTRLTVL.

This clonotype was seen only a few times. The V gene is TRBV9, the J gene TRBJ1-2, with D maybe TRBD1 (6 bases). The CDR3 runs 15 residues. V lost 4 bases and J lost 3, with 16 bases in between. CDR1 SGDLS and CDR2 YYNGEE come from the germline V gene. CDR3 in amino acids: CASSPQEGGYYGYTF. CDR3 DNA sequence: TGTGCCAGCAGCCCCCAGGAGGGGGGGTACTATGGCTACACCTTC.

A note on this clonotype: Possible read error: a much larger clone is one base away. The V call is TRBV12-3 or TRBV12-4, the J call TRBJ2-5, with a weak D call TRBD1 (6 bases). This CDR3 region has 13 residues. V dropped 6 bases and J dropped 2 bases, with 10 bases sitting between them. CDR3 sequence (DNA): TGTGCCAGCAGCATAAGGGGGCAAGAGACCCAGTACTTC. This translates into CASSIRGQETQYF.

The genes are TRBV5-1 and TRBJ2-1; 7 bases line up with TRBD1. V dropped 4 bases and J dropped 8; count of bases not matched to a gene: 9. This CDR3 contains 14 residues. Germline CDR1 reads SGHRS; CDR2 reads YFSETQ. CDR3 in amino acids: CASSPPAQGDEQFF. CDR3 coding DNA: TGCGCCAGCAGCCCCCCGGCGCAGGGGGATGAGCAGTTCTTC.